Below, 24 T cell receptor beta chains from the same sample are listed, as sequenced in a study of blood T cells in healthy people across ages. With a J-beta primer mix and a sample-barcoded 5' primer, a second PCR ran about 7 to 11 cycles. In TCRdb, the 5' RACE reads were re-called with MiXCR into one record per CDR3 protein. The sample has just over 1 million distinct CDR3 sequences, 35% to 55% seen once. The sample consisted of blood. These receptors were obtained from an older woman in good health.

The chain couples TRBV29-1 to TRBJ2-1; D is perhaps TRBD2 (6 bases). Trimming removed 3 bases at V and 8 bases at J, with 17 bases between. The CDR3 is 14 amino acids. Germline assignment: CDR1 SQVTM and CDR2 ANQGSEA. CDR3 in DNA: TGCAGCGTTGACGGGAGCCCCTTACAATATGAGCAGTTCTTC. This gives the protein CSVDGSPLQYEQFF.

This rearrangement joins TRBV7-2 to TRBJ2-2, with 7 bases lining up with TRBD2. Germline V gene data show CDR1 as SGHTA and CDR2 as FQGNSA. J was trimmed by 2 bases and V by 4 bases; bases with no gene match: 13. The CDR3 is made up of 18 amino acids. CDR3 amino acids: CASSSRAAGVRNTGELFF. The CDR3 bases are TGTGCCAGCAGCTCGAGGGCGGCGGGAGTCCGTAACACCGGGGAGCTGTTTTTT.

The V gene is TRBV6-1, the J gene TRBJ2-7; TRBD2 matches at 9 bases. The DNA end favors TRBJ2-5, so the J call may be wrong. Germline loops: CDR1 MNHNS, CDR2 SASEGT. The CDR3 consists of 15 residues. DNA for the CDR3: TGTGCCAGCAGTATACTAGGCGGGAGGGGGGAGACCCAGTACTTC. Protein sequence: CASSILGGRGETQYF.

The rearrangement uses TRBV28 and TRBJ2-4; TRBD2 might be the D (5 bases). CDR3 size: 16 residues. Per germline, CDR1 MDHEN and CDR2 SYDVKM. Trimming shortened V by 2 bases and J by 2 bases, and 13 bases separated the two germline ends. CDR3: CASSLNPGMTKNIQYF. CDR3 DNA: TGTGCCAGCAGTTTAAATCCGGGGATGACCAAAAACATTCAGTACTTC. Variable domain in full (rest from reference TRBV28 and TRBJ2-4): DVKVTQSSRYLVKRTGEKVFLECVQDMDHENMFWYRQDPGLGLRLIYFSYDVKMKEKGDIPEGYSVSREKKERFSLILESASTNQTSMYLCASSLNPGMTKNIQYFGAGTRLSVL.

This chain links TRBV6-1 with TRBJ2-4; D gene unclear. The J call is uncertain, as TRBJ2-7 better fits the DNA end. The CDR3 spans 14 residues. Germline-derived CDR1 and CDR2 are MNHNS and SASEGT. The CDR3 sequence: CASSELWPAYEQYF. DNA for the CDR3: TGTGCCAGCAGTGAATTATGGCCAGCCTACGAGCAGTACTTC.

This chain joins TRBV5-1 and TRBJ2-7, with a weak D call TRBD2 (5 bases). Germline loops: CDR1 SGHRS, CDR2 YFSETQ. CDR3 length: 15 residues. Trimming stripped 5 bases from V and 2 bases from J, with 17 bases between. CDR3 region: CASRPSSFGTYEQYF. CDR3 sequence (DNA): TGCGCCAGCAGACCCAGCTCTTTCGGGACCTACGAGCAGTACTTC. Looking up the rest from reference TRBV5-1 and TRBJ2-7 gives the full variable domain: KAGVTQTPRYLIKTRGQQVTLSCSPISGHRSVSWYQQTPGQGLQFLFEYFSETQRNKGNFPGRFSGRQFSNSRSEMNVSTLELGDSALYLCASRPSSFGTYEQYFGPGTRLTVT.

The rearrangement joins TRBV6-5 to TRBJ2-1; no firm D call. The V and J ends lost 0 bases and 9 bases respectively, with 6 bases between them. Germline V lookup: CDR1 MNHEY, CDR2 SVGAGI. This CDR3 comprises 12 residues. The CDR3 bases are TGTGCCAGCAGTTACTCTCGTCTTGAGCAGTTCTTC. It encodes CASSYSRLEQFF.

V and J are TRBV4-2 and TRBJ2-5; D uncertain. Germline V gives CDR1 LGHNA, CDR2 YNFKEQ. The CDR3 sequence is 14 residues long. V was clipped by 4 bases and J by 3 bases, with 12 bases between them. CDR3 loop: CASSPPGREETQYF. The CDR3 nucleotides read TGTGCCAGCAGCCCACCGGGCCGAGAAGAGACCCAGTACTTC.

The chain joins TRBV11-1 to TRBJ2-5; the D gene is possibly TRBD2 (6 bases). The V and J ends lost 1 base and 0 bases respectively, with 15 bases between them. The CDR3 has 17 amino acids. Germline values: CDR1 SGHAT, CDR2 FQDESV (reference sequence). Written as DNA, the CDR3 is TGTGCCAGCAGCTTAGTCGCGGGGACCTCGTACCAAGAGACCCAGTACTTC. It is translated as CASSLVAGTSYQETQYF. Complete variable domain (other parts from reference TRBV11-1 and TRBJ2-5): EAEVAQSPRYKITEKSQAVAFWCDPISGHATLYWYRQILGQGPELLVQFQDESVVDDSQLPKDRFSAERLKGVDSTLKIQPAELGDSAMYLCASSLVAGTSYQETQYFGPGTRLLVL.

This sequence joins TRBV2 and TRBJ2-2; tentative D call: TRBD2 (6 bases). The CDR3 is made up of 16 amino acids. CDR1 is SNHLY and CDR2 is FYNNEI in the germline V gene. V was pared by 6 bases and J by 7 bases, with 21 bases between. The CDR3 spells CASREPGRQGGGELFF. CDR3 sequence (DNA): TGTGCCAGCAGGGAACCGGGAAGGCAGGGAGGCGGGGAGCTGTTTTTT.

The V and J genes are TRBV7-9 and TRBJ1-6; perhaps TRBD1 as D (5 bases). Germline V lookup: CDR1 SEHNR, CDR2 FQNEAQ (reference sequence). Trimming cost V 5 bases and J 0 bases, with 11 bases left between them. This CDR3 spans 16 amino acids. The CDR3 DNA reads as TGTGCCAGCAGCGTTGGGGGGGGCTCCTATAATTCACCCCTCCACTTT. This sequence encodes CASSVGGGSYNSPLHF.

This clonotype has more than one count but fewer than ten. This chain uses TRBV29-1 with TRBJ2-7; 10 bases line up with TRBD1. The CDR3 totals 13 residues. Germline lookup yields CDR1 SQVTM and CDR2 ANQGSEA. Trimming took 3 bases from V and 6 from J; bases not matched to a gene: 5. CDR3 in amino acids: CSVEAGQGSEQYF. The CDR3 region has the DNA TGCAGCGTTGAGGCGGGACAGGGGAGCGAGCAGTACTTC.

In its sample, this clonotype was seen a few times. V and J are TRBV5-1 and TRBJ1-6; 8 nucleotides line up with TRBD1. The V gene end was trimmed by 4 bases and the J gene end by 8 bases; junction bases not matched to a gene: 5. The length of the CDR3 is 14 residues. The germline V gene has CDR1 SGHRS and CDR2 YFSETQ. CDR3 bases: TGCGCCAGCAGCGCGGACAGGGTACATTCACCCCTCCACTTT. Its translation: CASSADRVHSPLHF.

This CDR3 reads CASSQGAPGPLESYEQYF. The CDR3 coding sequence is TGTGCCAGCAGCCAAGGGGCTCCAGGGCCTCTCGAATCCTACGAGCAGTACTTC. This rearrangement joins TRBV3-1 to TRBJ2-7, with D possibly matching TRBD1 (5 bases). Germline V gene sequence: CDR1 LGHDT, CDR2 YNNKEL (reference sequence). The CDR3 contains 18 residues. V was trimmed by 1 base and J by 1 base, leaving 20 bases between them.

V gene TRBV10-3 combines with J gene TRBJ2-2; tentative D call: TRBD2 (5 bases). CDR1 and CDR2 (germline): ENHRY, SYGVKD. This CDR3 region has 15 residues. V was trimmed by 4 bases and J by 0 bases, leaving 9 bases between them. The CDR3 sequence: CAISAREPNTGELFF. The CDR3, as DNA: TGTGCCATCAGTGCCCGGGAACCGAACACCGGGGAGCTGTTTTTT.

The chain couples TRBV12-3 or TRBV12-4 to TRBJ2-1, with 12 positions matching TRBD2. V was pared by 6 bases and J by 6 bases, with 6 bases of the junction left unmatched. This CDR3 comprises 15 residues. The CDR3 coding sequence is TGTGCCAGCAGCCCTAGCGGGAGGGCGAGCAATGAGCAGTTCTTC. Translating it yields CASSPSGRASNEQFF.

The CDR3: CASSEALEFREQYF. The CDR3 nucleotides are TGTGCCAGCAGTGAAGCGCTAGAATTCCGCGAGCAGTACTTC. The gene calls are TRBV2 and TRBJ2-4; no reliable D call. The closer fit of TRBJ2-7 to the DNA end suggests the J call may be wrong. CDR1 SNHLY and CDR2 FYNNEI come from the germline V gene. CDR3 length: 14 amino acids.

This clonotype was seen more than once but under ten times. Germline and junction disagree at one end, which may indicate a read error. The chain is built from TRBV4-3 and TRBJ2-1; D gene uncertain. Per the germline V gene, CDR1 is LGHNA and CDR2 is YSLEER. This CDR3 is built from 16 residues. CDR3 sequence: CASSQVSYRFYNEQFF. In nucleotides, the CDR3 is TGCGCAAGCAGCCAAGTGAGTTATAGGTTCTACAATGAGCAGTTCTTC.

This clonotype was detected only a few times. The chain couples TRBV10-3 to TRBJ1-1, with TRBD1 identical over 9 bases. The CDR3 consists of 13 residues. Germline V CDR1 and CDR2: ENHRY, SYGVKD. After removal of 6 bases from V and 3 bases from J, the junction contained 2 bases not matched to a gene. The CDR3 loop reads CAIRQGADTEAFF. The DNA for the CDR3 is TGTGCCATCAGACAGGGGGCGGACACTGAAGCTTTCTTT.

This clonotype has a handful of counts. The rearrangement uses TRBV29-1 and TRBJ2-3; 9 positions agree with TRBD2. Germline V gene sequence: CDR1 SQVTM, CDR2 ANQGSEA. The CDR3 has 17 residues. Trimming removed 3 bases from V and 0 bases from J; junction bases left unmatched: 10. The CDR3 here is CSVEEWGLATSTDTQYF. Here the CDR3 DNA reads TGCAGCGTTGAGGAGTGGGGACTAGCAACTAGCACAGATACGCAGTATTTT.

The chain uses TRBV29-1 and TRBJ1-2; 8 nucleotides line up with TRBD1. Germline V gene sequence: CDR1 SQVTM, CDR2 ANQGSEA. The CDR3 loop spans 13 amino acids. Losses at the gene ends were 7 bases for V and 6 bases for J; bases not matched to a gene: 10. CDR3 in amino acids: CSASTGAVHGYTF. The CDR3, as DNA: TGCAGCGCCTCGACAGGGGCGGTGCATGGCTACACCTTC.

The chain couples TRBV4-1 to TRBJ1-2; D uncertain. This CDR3 has 14 amino acids. Germline CDR1 MGHRA, CDR2 YSYEKL. V was cut by 3 bases and J by 4 bases, with 12 bases left in between. The CDR3 loop reads CASSHDGIGYGYTF. The CDR3 DNA sequence: TGCGCCAGCAGCCACGACGGAATTGGCTATGGCTACACCTTC.

The chain uses TRBV5-6 and TRBJ2-3, with D possibly being TRBD1 (5 bases). The CDR3 consists of 15 residues. The germline CDR1 and CDR2 sequences are SGHDT and YYEEEE. Trimming shortened V by 0 bases and J by 2 bases, and 10 bases separated the two germline ends. CDR3: CASSLGPGSTDTQYF. CDR3 sequence (DNA): TGTGCCAGCAGCTTGGGGCCAGGGTCCACAGATACGCAGTATTTT.

This clonotype has only a few counts. The genes are TRBV20-1 and TRBJ2-7, with D perhaps given as TRBD1 or TRBD2 (5 bases each). The V gene's germline CDR1 is DFQATT and CDR2 SNEGSKA (reference sequence). The ends were cut back, 0 bases at V and 2 bases at J, with 14 bases in the middle. The CDR3 is 15 amino acids. As DNA, the CDR3 is TGCAGTGCTAGAGATCTCTCCGGGACCACCTACGAGCAGTACTTC. Residues: CSARDLSGTTYEQYF.